The source of this T cell receptor beta chain is a study of blood T cell repertoires in COVID-19. Germline CDR1 and CDR2: WSHSY and SAAADI. This CDR3 is 14 amino acids long. Trimming removed 5 bases from V and 4 bases from J, with 14 bases in between. Cohort allocation depended upon clinical history that participants reported. A PCR-confirmed or clinician-diagnosed COVID-19 case had contacted exposed participants within 2 weeks of entry. Sequenced by immunoSEQ multiplex PCR; TCRdb stores in-frame clones only, minus some. Altogether about 270,000 clones are present, 85% to 95% being singletons, with the ten largest covering about 3%.

The chain combines TRBV10-2 with TRBJ1-2; D is perhaps TRBD1 (6 bases). The source of this sequence is a middle-aged man who had been exposed to COVID-19. The sample consisted of PBMCs or T cells enriched from blood (not recorded which). CDR3 sequence (DNA): TGCGCCAGCAGTACCATGGGACACTCCTATGGCTACACCTTC. Its translation: CASSTMGHSYGYTF.